Listed below are T cell receptor beta chains from one sample, sequenced in a study of cytomegalovirus exposure and HLA in healthy donors. Sequencing was performed with immunoSEQ multiplex PCR; in TCRdb, only in-frame clones are kept and a portion is missing. The table lists 130,000 to 150,000 clones, 75% to 90% of them singletons. What was sequenced was PBMCs. The receptors shown here come from a woman aged 30 to 39 in good health and CMV-seropositive. Each CDR3 is given with its conserved first and last residue. A D gene is named only where the DNA matches it firmly. Where a row states a size, it is once, few, many or the class of an expanded clone; other rows omit it.

>-|13|-|TRBJ2-5|TRBV5-1
TGCGCCAGCAGCTTGATGCCAGGGGAGACCCAGTACTTC
CASSLMPGETQYF
>-|15|-|TRBJ2-7|TRBV28
TGTGCCAGCAGCCCTCAGGGGACGAGCTCCTACGAGCAGTACTTC
CASSPQGTSSYEQYF
>-|15|few|TRBJ1-5|TRBV5-1
TGCGCCAGCAGCTTGGGAGCGGCAGGCGATCAGCCCCAGCATTTT
CASSLGAAGDQPQHF
>TRBD1|15|-|TRBJ2-7|TRBV5-1
TGCGCCAGCAGCCCCCAGGGGGCCCCCTCCTACGAGCAGTACTTC
CASSPQGAPSYEQYF
>-|13|-|TRBJ2-7|TRBV29-1
TGCAGCGTCCGGTCCTCTGCAGGGGGGGAGCAGTACTTC
CSVRSSAGGEQYF
>TRBD2|15|-|TRBJ2-1|TRBV9
TGTGCCAGCAGCCCCGGGAGGCACCGGTACAATGAGCAGTTCTTC
CASSPGRHRYNEQFF
>TRBD1|13|-|TRBJ2-4|TRBV28
TGTGCCAGCAGTTTCAGGGGGCAGGGCATTCAGTACTTC
CASSFRGQGIQYF
>TRBD1|13|-|TRBJ1-2|TRBV6-5
TGTGCCAGCAACGACAGGGTAAACTATGGCTACACCTTC
CASNDRVNYGYTF
>-|12|-|TRBJ2-1|TRBV19
TGTGCCAGTGGGGACTCGCCCTCGAAGCAGTTCTTC
CASGDSPSKQFF
>-|13|-|TRBJ1-2|TRBV28
TGTGCCAGCAGTTTAACAGGGCTCTATGGCTACACCTTC
CASSLTGLYGYTF
>-|13|-|TRBJ2-5|TRBV6-5
TGTGCCAGCAGTTTGAGGGGGAGAGAGACCCAGTACTTC
CASSLRGRETQYF
>TRBD1|16|-|TRBJ1-5|TRBV4-1
TGCGCCAGCAGCCAAGTGACAGGGAAAAGCAATCAGCCCCAGCATTTT
CASSQVTGKSNQPQHF
>TRBD2|14|-|TRBJ2-2|TRBV5-4
TGTGCCAGCAGGGTGGGCGGGGGCACCGGGGAGCTGTTTTTT
CASRVGGGTGELFF
>-|14|-|TRBJ1-6|TRBV6-5
TGTGCCAGCAGTTATTTCCAGGGAGGTTCACCCCTCCACTTT
CASSYFQGGSPLHF
>-|15|-|TRBJ2-7|TRBV6-1
TGTGCCAGCAGTGAACGGGTTGGGGCTGTCTACGAGCAGTACTTC
CASSERVGAVYEQYF
>TRBD1|13|-|TRBJ1-3|TRBV11-2
TGTGCCAGCCTTCTGGGACAGGGAAACACCATATATTTT
CASLLGQGNTIYF
>TRBD2|15|-|TRBJ2-5|TRBV6-5
TGTGCCAGCAGTTACAGCGGGGGCCCCCAAGAGACCCAGTACTTC
CASSYSGGPQETQYF
>-|16|once|TRBJ1-6|TRBV9
TGTGCCAGCAGCGTAGGTAGGGGAGGAGGTAATTCACCCCTCCACTTT
CASSVGRGGGNSPLHF
>-|13|-|TRBJ2-3|TRBV6-4
TGTGCCAGCAGGGAGTCTAGCACAGATACGCAGTATTTT
CASRESSTDTQYF
>-|14|-|TRBJ2-3|TRBV18
TGTGCCAGCTCTGCAGGGCTTAGCACAGATACGCAGTATTTT
CASSAGLSTDTQYF
>-|14|-|TRBJ1-5|TRBV5-1
TGCGCCAGCAGCTTGGGAGGGCCAGATCAGCCCCAGCATTTT
CASSLGGPDQPQHF
>-|13|-|TRBJ1-1|TRBV19
TGTGCCAGTAGTGTCAGGGGAGCGACTGAAGCTTTCTTT
CASSVRGATEAFF